A single sample is the source of the 30 T cell receptor beta chains below, sequenced in a study of blood T cells in healthy people across ages. A second PCR, run for roughly 6 to 11 cycles, used a sample-barcoded 5' primer plus a J-beta primer mix. TCRdb analysed the 5' RACE reads with MiXCR anew, one entry per CDR3 protein. The sample holds 500,000 to 650,000 distinct CDR3 sequences, roughly a quarter seen once. A further study also used this sample, focusing on T cells of mothers and their children.

Sequenced: blood. The origin of the receptors is a boy aged 2 to 9 in good health.

This clonotype showed up just a few times. The chain recombines TRBV20-1 with TRBJ2-7; no firm D call. Germline V gene lookup returns CDR1 DFQATT and CDR2 SNEGSKA (reference sequence). This CDR3 comprises 11 residues. The V gene lost 6 bases and the J gene lost 7 bases, with 13 bases spanning the gap. Written as DNA, the CDR3 is TGCAGTGCGTCCGCCTCTCGAGAGCAGTACTTC. This translates into CSASASREQYF.

J is TRBJ1-5 and V is TRBV6-6; D is ambiguous. CDR1 MNHNY and CDR2 SVGAGI come from the germline V gene (reference sequence). CDR3 length: 16 residues. Trimming pared 2 bases from V and 2 bases from J, leaving 13 bases between. CDR3 region: CASSYGWGVGNQPQHF. For the CDR3, the DNA is TGTGCCAGCAGTTACGGCTGGGGAGTTGGCAATCAGCCCCAGCATTTT.

This clonotype was observed a handful of times. This chain uses TRBV4-1 with TRBJ2-1, with 9 bases lining up with TRBD2. This CDR3 is built from 17 residues. V lost 3 bases and J lost 4; bases outside the gene matches: 10. CDR1 and CDR2 (germline): MGHRA, YSYEKL. Here the CDR3 DNA reads TGCGCCAGCAGCCACCTACCGTTAGCGGGGGCTTACAATGAGCAGTTCTTC. Translating gives CASSHLPLAGAYNEQFF.

A few counts support this clonotype. This chain uses TRBV5-6 with TRBJ2-5; D gene ambiguous. From germline, CDR1 is SGHDT and CDR2 YYEEEE. V dropped 5 bases and J dropped 1 base, with 12 bases sitting between them. The CDR3 has 14 amino acids. CDR3 in DNA: TGTGCCAGCAGGGCCGGCGGCGCCCAAGAGACCCAGTACTTC. Translation: CASRAGGAQETQYF.

This clonotype appeared a few times. The CDR3 is CASAGGAPNEQFF. CDR3 coding DNA: TGTGCCAGCGCAGGGGGTGCCCCCAATGAGCAGTTCTTC. The rearrangement links TRBV12-3 or TRBV12-4 to TRBJ2-1; TRBD1 matches 7 bases. Losses at the gene ends were 8 bases for V and 6 bases for J; bases not matched to a gene: 7. The CDR3 loop spans 13 amino acids.

For this clonotype: This may arise from a read error, as a much more abundant clone is one base away. The V and J genes are TRBV3-1 and TRBJ2-2; 7 positions match TRBD2. The CDR3 sequence is 15 residues long. Germline V gene data show CDR1 as LGHDT and CDR2 as YNNKEL (reference sequence). The CDR3 DNA is TGTGTCAGCAGCCAAGATCTTCTAGCGGCCGGGGAGCTGTTTTTT. Its translation is CVSSQDLLAAGELFF.

This clonotype was found a few times. The rearrangement links TRBV29-1 to TRBJ2-3; D unresolved. Germline assignment: CDR1 SQVTM and CDR2 ANQGSEA. The CDR3 loop spans 16 amino acids. With 1 base removed from V and 1 base from J, the gap between germline ends came to 15 bases. The CDR3 bases are TGCAGCGTTGAAGGGAAGGCCTCGACGCGCACAGATACGCAGTATTTT. Protein sequence: CSVEGKASTRTDTQYF.

The rearrangement uses TRBV20-1 and TRBJ1-2; no reliable D call. The V end lost 4 bases, the J end lost 8 bases, and 17 bases lay between the germline ends. This CDR3 region has 13 residues. Germline values: CDR1 DFQATT, CDR2 SNEGSKA (reference sequence). The CDR3 reads CSAKARSSGGYTF. The CDR3 bases are TGCAGTGCTAAGGCGCGGTCAAGCGGCGGCTACACCTTC.

In this sample, this clonotype turned up a few times. The V and J genes are TRBV3-1 and TRBJ1-5, with D tentatively TRBD1 (6 bases). This CDR3 has 14 residues. Germline-derived CDR1 and CDR2 are LGHDT and YNNKEL (reference sequence). Trimming pared 2 bases from V and 6 bases from J, leaving 11 bases between. The CDR3 protein is CASSQSRGGQPQHF. The DNA for the CDR3 is TGTGCCAGCAGCCAAAGCAGGGGAGGTCAGCCCCAGCATTTT. Full variable domain (remainder filled in from reference TRBV3-1 and TRBJ1-5): DTAVSQTPKYLVTQMGNDKSIKCEQNLGHDTMYWYKQDSKKFLKIMFSYNNKELIINETVPNRFSPKSPDKAHLNLHINSLELGDSAVYFCASSQSRGGQPQHFGDGTRLSIL.

The chain has TRBV9 and TRBJ1-2; no clear D gene. Germline assignment: CDR1 SGDLS and CDR2 YYNGEE. There are 18 residues in the CDR3. V was pared by 2 bases and J by 4 bases, with 24 bases between. Here the CDR3 reads CASSVSTRGSPSFYGYTF. CDR3 sequence (DNA): TGTGCCAGCAGCGTGTCCACCCGAGGCAGCCCATCTTTCTATGGCTACACCTTC.

This clonotype occurred a few times. The CDR3 region is CASSLSNSPYEQYF. The CDR3 nucleotides read TGTGCCAGCAGTTTATCGAACAGTCCCTACGAGCAGTACTTC. This chain joins TRBV27 and TRBJ2-7, with D uncertain. Germline V gene data show CDR1 as MNHEY and CDR2 as SMNVEV (reference sequence). V was pared by 0 bases and J by 2 bases, with 8 bases between. This CDR3 spans 14 amino acids.

The V and J genes are TRBV20-1 and TRBJ1-5; the D is unclear. The CDR3 is 13 amino acids. CDR1 is DFQATT and CDR2 is SNEGSKA in the germline V gene (reference sequence). The V end was cut by 0 bases, the J end by 8 bases, with 11 bases between. The CDR3 protein is CSARDRPGKPQHF. In DNA, the CDR3 is TGCAGTGCTAGAGATCGCCCCGGCAAGCCCCAGCATTTT.

The table lists this clonotype with a few counts. The chain links TRBV2 to TRBJ2-5, with 10 bases matching TRBD2. The germline V gene encodes CDR1 SNHLY and CDR2 FYNNEI. V was pared by 3 bases and J by 0 bases, with 1 base of the junction left unmatched. The CDR3 consists of 15 residues. As DNA, the CDR3 is TGTGCCAGCAGTGAGCTAGCGGGGGACCAAGAGACCCAGTACTTC. Amino acids: CASSELAGDQETQYF.

The V and J genes are TRBV2 and TRBJ2-5, with 8 bases aligning to TRBD2. The CDR3 covers 17 residues. The V gene end was trimmed by 3 bases and the J gene end by 2 bases; junction bases not matched to a gene: 11. The germline V gene has CDR1 SNHLY and CDR2 FYNNEI. This chain's CDR3 is CASSDLTGGKEQETQYF. CDR3 in DNA: TGTGCCAGCAGTGATCTGACGGGGGGGAAGGAACAAGAGACCCAGTACTTC. Full variable domain (rest looked up from reference TRBV2 and TRBJ2-5): EPEVTQTPSHQVTQMGQEVILRCVPISNHLYFYWYRQILGQKVEFLVSFYNNEISEKSEIFDDQFSVERPDGSNFTLKIRSTKLEDSAMYFCASSDLTGGKEQETQYFGPGTRLLVL.

The rearrangement links TRBV27 to TRBJ2-5; D is tentatively TRBD1 or TRBD2 (6 bases each). The end of the DNA fits TRBJ2-7 better, so the J call may be wrong. The CDR3 length is 15 residues. Germline V lookup: CDR1 MNHEY, CDR2 SMNVEV (reference sequence). The CDR3 nucleotides are TGTGCCAGCAGTTTATCGTTCTCGGGGGCTGGCGAGCAGTACTTC. Amino acid sequence: CASSLSFSGAGEQYF.

CDR3: CSVAAGYNEQFF. In DNA, the CDR3 is TGCAGCGTTGCGGCGGGATACAATGAGCAGTTCTTC. The chain uses TRBV29-1 and TRBJ2-1; TRBD2 is a possible D gene (6 bases). Trimming left V 4 bases short and J 4 bases short, with 8 bases between. The V gene's germline CDR1 is SQVTM and CDR2 ANQGSEA. The CDR3 has 12 residues.

This clonotype was observed a handful of times. V and J are TRBV7-9 and TRBJ2-5; D gene ambiguous. Germline V gives CDR1 SEHNR, CDR2 FQNEAQ (reference sequence). The CDR3 runs to 14 residues. The germline V and J ends were trimmed by 3 bases and 5 bases, with 13 bases remaining between them. The CDR3 protein is CASSFPVRWETQYF. DNA for the CDR3: TGTGCCAGCAGCTTTCCTGTTAGGTGGGAGACCCAGTACTTC.

This chain links TRBV6-2 or TRBV6-3 with TRBJ2-5; D is unresolved. The CDR3 contains 12 residues. Trimming removed 6 bases from V and 2 bases from J, with 7 bases in between. CDR1 MNHEY and CDR2 SVGEGT come from the germline V gene. The DNA for the CDR3 is TGTGCCAGCAGGGCAGCGCAAGAGACCCAGTACTTC. Protein sequence: CASRAAQETQYF.

The chain carries TRBV7-9 and TRBJ2-5; unclear D gene. The V gene lost 2 bases and the J gene lost 9 bases, with 13 bases spanning the gap. The CDR3 spans 13 residues. CDR1 SEHNR and CDR2 FQNEAQ come from the germline V gene (reference sequence). DNA for the CDR3: TGTGCCAGCAGCTTACGACGGGCTGGGGCCCAGTACTTC. As protein: CASSLRRAGAQYF. Full variable domain (outside the CDR3, taken from reference TRBV7-9 and TRBJ2-5): DTGVSQNPRHKITKRGQNVTFRCDPISEHNRLYWYRQTLGQGPEFLTYFQNEAQLEKSRLLSDRFSAERPKGSFSTLEIQRTEQGDSAMYLCASSLRRAGAQYFGPGTRLLVL.

J is TRBJ2-7 and V is TRBV20-1, with TRBD2 matching over 10 bases. This CDR3 has 17 residues. After removal of 1 base from V and 7 bases from J, the junction contained 16 bases not matched to a gene. In germline, CDR1 is DFQATT, CDR2 SNEGSKA (reference sequence). This chain's CDR3 is CSARGPELAGSYNEQYF. The DNA of the CDR3 is TGCAGTGCTAGAGGCCCCGAACTAGCGGGGTCTTACAATGAGCAGTACTTC.

This clonotype came up a few times. The CDR3 loop is CASSFSPGGNTEAFF. CDR3 nucleotide sequence: TGTGCCAGCAGTTTCTCACCTGGGGGGAACACTGAAGCTTTCTTT. The V gene is TRBV5-5, the J gene TRBJ1-1; D possibly corresponds to TRBD1 (5 bases). Trimming took 5 bases from V and 1 from J, leaving 15 bases between them. The CDR3 contains 15 residues. Looked up from germline, CDR1 is SGHKS and CDR2 is YYEKEE (reference sequence). Based on the CDR3 plus reference TRBV5-5 and TRBJ1-1, the full variable domain is DAGVTQSPTHLIKTRGQQVTLRCSPISGHKSVSWYQQVLGQGPQFIFQYYEKEERGRGNFPDRFSARQFPNYSSELNVNALLLGDSALYLCASSFSPGGNTEAFFGQGTRLTVV.

This clonotype occurred many times. The rearrangement joins TRBV9 to TRBJ2-5, with D perhaps being TRBD1 or TRBD2 (5 bases each). Matching the DNA end better, TRBJ2-7 makes the J call doubtful. Germline CDR1 and CDR2: SGDLS and YYNGEE. This CDR3 comprises 13 residues. The CDR3 nucleotides read TGTGCCAGCAGCGTAGAGCCTGGGGGCGAGCAGTACTTC. Encoded protein: CASSVEPGGEQYF.

Only a few counts were recorded for this clonotype. The junction departs from the called germline gene at one end, perhaps through a read error. The rearrangement links TRBV4-3 to TRBJ2-7, with a tentative D call TRBD2 (6 bases). CDR3 size: 14 residues. The germline gives CDR1 LGHNA, CDR2 YSLEER. The CDR3 protein is CASSQGGKGYGQYF. CDR3 DNA sequence: TGCGCCAGCAGCCAAGGCGGGAAAGGCTACGGGCAGTACTTC.

The rearrangement links TRBV6-5 to TRBJ1-5, with D perhaps matching TRBD1 (6 bases). V gave up 4 bases and J gave up 5 bases, with 18 bases separating them. CDR3 size: 16 residues. Germline assignment: CDR1 MNHEY and CDR2 SVGAGI. The DNA of the CDR3 is TGTGCCAGCAGTTGGGGCCCCACAGGGTCGCATCAGCCCCAGCATTTT. Translating gives CASSWGPTGSHQPQHF.

This chain connects TRBV20-1 to TRBJ2-1; D is ambiguous. V shed 7 bases and J shed 9 bases, with 16 bases lying between them. Looked up from germline, CDR1 is DFQATT and CDR2 is SNEGSKA (reference sequence). There are 12 residues in the CDR3. This CDR3 is CSGGHGRAEQFF. The CDR3 region has the DNA TGCAGTGGTGGGCACGGCCGAGCTGAGCAGTTCTTC.

This chain joins TRBV15 and TRBJ1-2; D possibly corresponds to TRBD1 (6 bases). V lost 5 bases, J lost 13 bases, and 17 bases lay in between. CDR1 and CDR2 from the germline V gene are LNHNV and YYDKDF (reference sequence). The CDR3 loop spans 12 amino acids. CDR3 bases: TGTGCCACCAGCTCCTACCGGACAGAAGCCACCTTC. This translates into CATSSYRTEATF.

The V and J genes are TRBV7-9 and TRBJ2-5; a weak D match, TRBD2 (5 bases). The tail of the sequence fits TRBJ2-7 better, so the J call may be wrong. Germline CDR1 and CDR2: SEHNR and FQNEAQ (reference sequence). The CDR3 extends over 13 amino acids. This CDR3 reads CASSLERNYEQYF. CDR3 DNA: TGTGCCAGCAGCTTAGAGCGGAACTACGAGCAGTACTTC.

The rearrangement links TRBV12-3 or TRBV12-4 to TRBJ2-5, with D tentatively TRBD2 (6 bases). The CDR3 contains 17 residues. V was clipped by 6 bases and J by 5 bases, with 25 bases between them. The CDR3 region is CASSPDSGTPIGETQYF. Here the CDR3 DNA reads TGTGCCAGCAGCCCGGATTCCGGGACTCCCATTGGGGAGACCCAGTACTTC.

The chain employs TRBV13 and TRBJ2-5; 8 bases are shared with TRBD2. This CDR3 has 16 residues. J lost 5 bases, V lost 0 bases, and 8 bases had no gene match. Germline CDR1 reads PRHDT; CDR2 reads FYEKMQ (reference sequence). Here the CDR3 reads CASSLGGAGARETQYF. The CDR3 DNA reads as TGTGCCAGCAGCTTAGGAGGAGCGGGAGCTCGGGAGACCCAGTACTTC.

This clonotype was picked up many times. The chain uses TRBV7-2 and TRBJ1-1; D is unresolved. V was trimmed by 1 base and J by 3 bases, leaving 6 bases between them. The CDR3 consists of 13 residues. CDR1 and CDR2 (germline): SGHTA, FQGNSA. The CDR3 spells CASSLDPDTEAFF. The DNA for the CDR3 is TGTGCCAGCAGCTTAGACCCGGACACTGAAGCTTTCTTT.